This T cell receptor (beta chain) was identified in a study of T cell clonality in common variable immunodeficiency. Method: immunoSEQ multiplex PCR; TCRdb's copy keeps in-frame clones and lacks some. Listed for the sample are about 21,000 clones, none seen a single time. This clone was observed many times. Its specificity is not known. The CDR3 goes on 3 residues after the read ends, and that part is filled in from the germline J gene. CDR1 and CDR2 (germline): SGHRS, YFSETQ. V was clipped by 4 bases and J by 5 bases, with 22 bases between them. The CDR3 has 17 residues. Findings of the study overall: Fewer deletions and N-nucleotide insertions were reportedly seen in common variable immunodeficiency TCR beta sequences.

The chain recombines TRBV5-1 with TRBJ1-5; D gene unclear. Sequencing was done on a sample of peripheral blood mononuclear cells. This TCR was sampled from a human donor with common variable immunodeficiency. The CDR3 sequence is CASSLTPSDSRHQPQHF. The DNA read from the CDR3 is TGCGCCAGCAGCCTAACACCCAGTGACTCCCGACATCAGCCC.